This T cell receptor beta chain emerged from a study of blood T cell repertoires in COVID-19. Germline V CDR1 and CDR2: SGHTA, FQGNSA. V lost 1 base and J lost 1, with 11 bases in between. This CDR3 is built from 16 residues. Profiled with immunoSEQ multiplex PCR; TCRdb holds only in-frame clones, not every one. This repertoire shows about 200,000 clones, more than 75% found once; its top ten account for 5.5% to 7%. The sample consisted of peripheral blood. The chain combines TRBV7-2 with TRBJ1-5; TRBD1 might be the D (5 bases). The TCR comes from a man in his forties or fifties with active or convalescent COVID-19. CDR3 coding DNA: TGTGCCAGCAGCTTAGATGGGGGGGGAAGCAATCAGCCCCAGCATTTT. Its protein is CASSLDGGGSNQPQHF.